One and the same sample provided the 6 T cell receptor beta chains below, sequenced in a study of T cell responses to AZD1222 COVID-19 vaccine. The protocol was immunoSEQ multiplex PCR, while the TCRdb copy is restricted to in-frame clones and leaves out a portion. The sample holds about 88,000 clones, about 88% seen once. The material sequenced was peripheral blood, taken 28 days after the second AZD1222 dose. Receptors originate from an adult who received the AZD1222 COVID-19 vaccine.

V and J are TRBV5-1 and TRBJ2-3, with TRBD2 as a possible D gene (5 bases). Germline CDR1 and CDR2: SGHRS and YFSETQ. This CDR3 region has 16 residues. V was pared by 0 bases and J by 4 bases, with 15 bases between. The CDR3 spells CASSLGRSGRSDTQYF. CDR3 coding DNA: TGCGCCAGCAGCTTGGGGCGCAGCGGTCGTTCAGATACGCAGTATTTT.

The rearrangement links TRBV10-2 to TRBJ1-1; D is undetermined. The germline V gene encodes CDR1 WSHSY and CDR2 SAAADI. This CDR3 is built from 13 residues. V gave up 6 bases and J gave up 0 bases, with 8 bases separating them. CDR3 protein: CASSRGMNTEAFF. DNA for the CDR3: TGCGCCAGCAGCAGAGGGATGAACACTGAAGCTTTCTTT.

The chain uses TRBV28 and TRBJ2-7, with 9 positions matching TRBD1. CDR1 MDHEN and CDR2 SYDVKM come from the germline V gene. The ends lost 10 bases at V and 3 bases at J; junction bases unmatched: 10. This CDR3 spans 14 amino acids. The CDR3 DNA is TGTGCCACCGAAACCCCGGGACAGGGCTACGAGCAGTACTTC. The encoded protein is CATETPGQGYEQYF.

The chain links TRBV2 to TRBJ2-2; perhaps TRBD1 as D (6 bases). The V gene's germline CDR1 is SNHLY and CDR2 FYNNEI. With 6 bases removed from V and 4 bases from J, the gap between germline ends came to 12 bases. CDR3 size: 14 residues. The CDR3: CASRADRLTGELFF. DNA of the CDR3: TGTGCCAGCAGAGCGGACAGACTCACCGGGGAGCTGTTTTTT.

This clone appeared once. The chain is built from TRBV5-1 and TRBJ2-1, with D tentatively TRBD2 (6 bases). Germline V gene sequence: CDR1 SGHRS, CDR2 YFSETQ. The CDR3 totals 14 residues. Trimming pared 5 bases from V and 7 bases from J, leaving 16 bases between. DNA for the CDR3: TGCGCCAGCAGTCCCTCCGGAGGGATGAATGAGCAGTTCTTC. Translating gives CASSPSGGMNEQFF.

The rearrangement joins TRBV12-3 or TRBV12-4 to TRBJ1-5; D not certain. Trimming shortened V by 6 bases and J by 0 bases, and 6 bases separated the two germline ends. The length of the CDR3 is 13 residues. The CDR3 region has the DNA TGTGCCAGCAGCAGAGATAGCAATCAGCCCCAGCATTTT. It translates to CASSRDSNQPQHF.